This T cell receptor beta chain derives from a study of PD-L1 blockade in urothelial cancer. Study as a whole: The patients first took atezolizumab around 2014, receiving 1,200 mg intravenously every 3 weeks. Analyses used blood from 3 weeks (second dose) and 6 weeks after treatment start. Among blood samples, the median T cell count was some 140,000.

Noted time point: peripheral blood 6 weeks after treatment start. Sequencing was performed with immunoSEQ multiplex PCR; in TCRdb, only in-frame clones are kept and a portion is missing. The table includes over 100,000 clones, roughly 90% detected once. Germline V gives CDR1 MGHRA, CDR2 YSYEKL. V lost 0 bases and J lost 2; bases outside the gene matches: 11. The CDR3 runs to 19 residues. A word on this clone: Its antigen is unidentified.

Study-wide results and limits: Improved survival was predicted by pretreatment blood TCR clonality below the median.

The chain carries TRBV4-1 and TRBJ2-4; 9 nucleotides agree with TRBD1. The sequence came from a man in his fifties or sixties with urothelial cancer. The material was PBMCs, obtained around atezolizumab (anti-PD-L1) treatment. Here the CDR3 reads CASSQDRARDRATKNIQYF. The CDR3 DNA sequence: TGCGCCAGCAGCCAAGATAGGGCCCGGGACAGGGCAACCAAAAACATTCAGTACTTC.